The present entry profiles one TCR beta chain with its context. These data are taken from a study of blood T cell repertoires in COVID-19. At the level of the study: The samples span acute and convalescent COVID-19 from the United States, Italy and Spain. Nucleic acid was either cDNA or gDNA, and it came from T cells, B-cell-depleted T cells, or PBMCs.

Per the study methods: From reference gene primer amplification, estimates of nucleated cell counts were derived. This table comes from immunoSEQ multiplex PCR, and its TCRdb copy is limited to in-frame clones, with some not included. The V and J calls and clone size come from that table; D and trimming were worked out from the DNA. Here the sample spans approximately 79,000 clones, roughly 80% being singletons. V was pared by 6 bases and J by 7 bases, with 15 bases between. Germline V gene lookup returns CDR1 MNHEY and CDR2 SVGAGI. The CDR3 contains 13 residues. Followed longitudinally, the Seattle patients had been enrolled during active infection.

The sequence was collected from a man in his fifties or sixties with COVID-19, enrolled during active disease. V usage is TRBV6-5 and J usage is TRBJ1-1, with D possibly TRBD1 on 5 matching bases. Sequenced: peripheral blood. The CDR3 here is CASSTDPGGEAFF. The CDR3 bases are TGTGCCAGCAGCACCGATCCCGGGGGTGAAGCTTTCTTT.